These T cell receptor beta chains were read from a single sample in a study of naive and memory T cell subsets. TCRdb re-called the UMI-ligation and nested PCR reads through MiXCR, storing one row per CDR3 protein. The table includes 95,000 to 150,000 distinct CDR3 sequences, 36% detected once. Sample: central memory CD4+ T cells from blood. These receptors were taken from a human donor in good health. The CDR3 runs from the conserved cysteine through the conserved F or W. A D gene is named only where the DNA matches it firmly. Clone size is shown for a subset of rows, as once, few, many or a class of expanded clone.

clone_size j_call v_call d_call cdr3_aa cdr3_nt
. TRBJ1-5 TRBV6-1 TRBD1 CASATRDRGQWGNQPQHF TGTGCCAGCGCCACCCGGGACAGGGGGCAATGGGGCAATCAGCCCCAGCATTTT
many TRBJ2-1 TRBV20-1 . CSARGSVLHNEQFF TGCAGTGCCAGGGGCAGCGTCCTTCACAATGAGCAGTTCTTC
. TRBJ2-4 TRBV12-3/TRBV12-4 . CASSFNRVDIQYF TGTGCCAGCAGTTTCAACAGGGTAGACATTCAGTACTTC
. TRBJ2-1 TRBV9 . CASSPGSLGVGEQFF TGTGCCAGCAGCCCCGGTAGTCTCGGGGTGGGGGAGCAGTTCTTC
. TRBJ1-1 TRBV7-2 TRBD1 CASSSLDRTGSRRMNTEAFF TGTGCCAGCAGCTCACTAGACCGGACAGGGTCCAGACGAATGAACACTGAAGCTTTCTTT
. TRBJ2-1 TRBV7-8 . CASSLHTRGEGEQFF TGTGCCAGCAGCTTACATACTCGTGGGGAAGGCGAGCAGTTCTTC
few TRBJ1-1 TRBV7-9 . CASSLVGQGRKKTEAFF TGTGCCAGCAGCTTAGTGGGGCAGGGGCGCAAGAAGACTGAAGCTTTCTTT
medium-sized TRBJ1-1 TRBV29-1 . CSVDMAATEAFF TGCAGCGTTGATATGGCGGCCACTGAAGCTTTCTTT
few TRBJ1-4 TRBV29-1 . CSVIRATNEKLFF TGCAGCGTTATCCGTGCAACTAATGAAAAACTGTTTTTT
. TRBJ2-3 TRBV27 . CASSLRTHDTQYF TGTGCCAGCAGTTTAAGGACCCACGATACGCAGTATTTT
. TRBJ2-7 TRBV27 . CASSLKWTSSYEQYF TGTGCCAGCAGTTTAAAATGGACGAGCTCCTACGAGCAGTACTTC
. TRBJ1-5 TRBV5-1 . CASSLAKGQPQHF TGCGCCAGCAGCTTGGCGAAGGGACAGCCCCAGCATTTT
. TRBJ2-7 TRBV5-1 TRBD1 CASSPLGDRGYEQYF TGCGCCAGCAGCCCTTTGGGGGACAGGGGCTACGAGCAGTACTTC
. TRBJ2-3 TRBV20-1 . CSASRPGTSTDTQYF TGCAGTGCTAGTCGTCCGGGTACTAGCACAGATACGCAGTATTTT
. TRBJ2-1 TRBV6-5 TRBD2 CASSLGLAGFAVF TGTGCCAGCAGCCTGGGACTAGCCGGATTCGCGGTCTTC
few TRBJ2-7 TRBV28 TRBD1 CASSTPGTGHSYEQYF TGTGCCAGCAGTACACCCGGGACAGGGCACTCCTACGAGCAGTACTTC
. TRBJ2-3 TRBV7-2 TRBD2 CASSFAAGRDTQYF TGTGCCAGCAGCTTCGCAGCGGGAAGGGATACGCAGTATTTT
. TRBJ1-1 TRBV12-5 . CASRKAFF TGTGCTTCTCGGAAAGCTTTCTTT
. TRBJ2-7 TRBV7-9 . CASSRIQSYEQYF TGTGCCAGCAGCCGAATACAGAGCTACGAGCAGTACTTC
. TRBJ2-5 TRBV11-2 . CASSLGGQRKTQYF TGTGCCAGCAGCTTAGGGGGCCAGCGCAAGACCCAGTACTTC
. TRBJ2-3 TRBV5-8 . CASSLGSKVLTDTQYF TGTGCCAGCAGCTTGGGCTCAAAAGTGTTAACAGATACGCAGTATTTT
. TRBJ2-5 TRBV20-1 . CSASGTKGETQYF TGCAGTGCTTCCGGGACAAAGGGAGAGACCCAGTACTTC
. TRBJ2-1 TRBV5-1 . CASSFAGPVNEQFF TGCGCCAGCAGCTTCGCAGGGCCGGTCAATGAGCAGTTCTTC
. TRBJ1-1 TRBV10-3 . CAISEVGEAAFF TGTGCCATCAGTGAGGTGGGGGAGGCAGCTTTCTTT